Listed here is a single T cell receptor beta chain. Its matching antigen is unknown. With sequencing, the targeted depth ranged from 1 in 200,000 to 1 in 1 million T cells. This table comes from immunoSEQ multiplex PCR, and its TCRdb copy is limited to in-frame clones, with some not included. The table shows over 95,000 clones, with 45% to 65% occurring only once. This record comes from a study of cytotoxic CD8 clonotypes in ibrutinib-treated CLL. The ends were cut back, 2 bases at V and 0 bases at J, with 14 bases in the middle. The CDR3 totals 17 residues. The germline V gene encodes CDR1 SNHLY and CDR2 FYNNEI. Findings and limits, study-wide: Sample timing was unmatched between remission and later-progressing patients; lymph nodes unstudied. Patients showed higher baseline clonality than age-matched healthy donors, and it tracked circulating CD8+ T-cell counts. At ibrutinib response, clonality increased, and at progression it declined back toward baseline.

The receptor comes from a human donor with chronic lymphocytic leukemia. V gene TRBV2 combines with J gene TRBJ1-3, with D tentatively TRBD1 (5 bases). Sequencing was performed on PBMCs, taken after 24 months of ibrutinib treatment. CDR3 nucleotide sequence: TGTGCCAGCAGTGAATTGGGGGGGGTCAGCTCTGGAAACACCATATATTTT. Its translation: CASSELGGVSSGNTIYF.